Listed below are T cell receptor beta chains from one sample, sequenced in a study of T cell responses to AZD1222 COVID-19 vaccine. Assay used: immunoSEQ multiplex PCR; TCRdb lists only in-frame clones, some missing. The profile shows about 42,000 clones, more than 70% of them singletons. The sequencing here drew on peripheral blood, taken 28 days after the second AZD1222 dose. The receptors shown here come from an adult who received the AZD1222 COVID-19 vaccine. Each CDR3 is given with its conserved first and last residue. Not every row has a clone size; where given, it reads once, few, many or a size class.

clone size,V gene,CDR3 protein
NA,TRBV5-4,CASSARDRAIYEQYF
NA,TRBV5-6,CASTLDRGGETQYF
few,TRBV7-2,CASSRQGIDEQFF
NA,TRBV29-1,CSVENAASGDEQYF
NA,TRBV6-4,CASSDNFRPSGEAFF
once,TRBV5-6,CASSLGQVRGGKQFF
NA,TRBV2,CASSDEGRNIQYF
once,TRBV4-2,CASSQEPRASGGAGTDTQYF
NA,TRBV5-1,CASSFETSGSGYEQYF
NA,TRBV19,CASSPGTVRGTEAFF
NA,TRBV29-1,CSVEEWLAESTDTQYF
NA,TRBV7-7,CASSPDRARPTQYF
NA,TRBV18,CASSPAGHSGNTIYF
NA,TRBV5-1,CASSTTGANTGELFF
NA,TRBV2,CASNSRSTGELFF
NA,TRBV20-1,CSARRDYGYTF
NA,TRBV27,CASSPPGLAGRDVTRWVYNEQFF
NA,TRBV29-1,CSVKQETQYF
NA,TRBV3-1/TRBV3-2,CASSQSPRAGYNSPLHF
NA,TRBV3-1/TRBV3-2,CASSHSFYEQYF
NA,TRBV21-1,CASSKVRAERLFF
NA,TRBV27,CASSEINQPQHF
NA,TRBV9,CASRAGGSTDTQYF
once,TRBV9,CASSVGRVNQPQHF
NA,TRBV18,CASSPGTLGSEELFF
NA,TRBV4-3,CASSQESAGGYEQYF
NA,TRBV18,CASSSGGNTEAFF
NA,TRBV5-1,CASSGGTANYGYTF
NA,TRBV15,CATSTFRVEDTEAFF
NA,TRBV27,CASSPTAFAGQPQHF
NA,TRBV18,CASSPTAGANVLTF
NA,TRBV2,CASSEESVANYGYTF
few,TRBV30,CACTPGVTEAFF
NA,TRBV9,CASSPLPHSYNEQFF
NA,TRBV24-1,CATSDPTGEGETQYF
NA,TRBV7-9,CASTRGWAGELFF
NA,TRBV5-6,CASRRTAGYTF
once,TRBV7-2,CASSFGGRDVSEQYF
NA,TRBV7-3,CASSWGLAAQETQYF
NA,TRBV18,CASSPQETGANVLTF
once,TRBV6-5,CASSFSLNSGNTIYF
NA,TRBV12-5,CASAPGLGRSEFF